A single sample gave rise to the 4 T cell receptor beta chains below, sequenced in a study of shared clonotypes between healthy human individuals. TCRdb's table, derived via immunoSEQ multiplex PCR, lists solely in-frame clones and lacks some. The sample comprises hundreds of thousands of clones, about 96% of which are singletons, and around 0.25% rests with the top ten. Only CD45RO-negative cells positively selected for CCR7 counted as naive CD8 cells, so terminally differentiated effector memory CD45RA+ cells were excluded. The sequencing input was naive CD8+ T cells sorted from blood. The receptors derive from a man aged 30 to 39 in good health.

The J gene is TRBJ2-7, the V gene TRBV29-1; D is perhaps TRBD1 (6 bases). V was shortened by 5 bases and J by 4 bases, with 15 bases between the two germline ends. CDR3 length equals 13 residues. Germline V CDR1 and CDR2: SQVTM, ANQGSEA. This CDR3 reads CSVSEQGRYEQYF. In DNA, the CDR3 is TGCAGCGTTAGTGAACAGGGTCGGTACGAGCAGTACTTC.

The chain employs TRBV7-9 and TRBJ2-7; 13 nucleotides line up with TRBD2. The CDR3 has 17 residues. With V trimmed by 2 bases and J by 0 bases, 4 bases remained unmatched. Germline assignment: CDR1 SEHNR and CDR2 FQNEAQ (reference sequence). Here the CDR3 reads CASSLPRTSGSSYEQYF. As DNA, the CDR3 is TGTGCCAGCAGCTTACCCCGGACTAGCGGGAGCTCCTACGAGCAGTACTTC.

V is TRBV27 and J is TRBJ2-2, with D unclear. Germline CDR1 is MNHEY and CDR2 is SMNVEV (reference sequence). Trimming removed 5 bases from V and 3 bases from J, with 19 bases in between. The CDR3 runs to 17 residues. The CDR3 sequence is CASSPSINFQYTGELFF. The CDR3 DNA follows: TGTGCCAGCAGTCCCTCGATCAACTTCCAGTACACCGGGGAGCTGTTTTTT.

The chain has TRBV11-2 and TRBJ2-3, with D possibly matching TRBD2 (6 bases). With 5 bases removed from V and 6 bases from J, the gap between germline ends came to 18 bases. The CDR3 loop spans 15 amino acids. CDR1 SGHAT and CDR2 FQNNGV come from the germline V gene. CDR3 protein: CASSHLTRARDTQYF. The CDR3 DNA follows: TGTGCCAGCAGCCACCTGACTAGAGCGCGGGATACGCAGTATTTT.